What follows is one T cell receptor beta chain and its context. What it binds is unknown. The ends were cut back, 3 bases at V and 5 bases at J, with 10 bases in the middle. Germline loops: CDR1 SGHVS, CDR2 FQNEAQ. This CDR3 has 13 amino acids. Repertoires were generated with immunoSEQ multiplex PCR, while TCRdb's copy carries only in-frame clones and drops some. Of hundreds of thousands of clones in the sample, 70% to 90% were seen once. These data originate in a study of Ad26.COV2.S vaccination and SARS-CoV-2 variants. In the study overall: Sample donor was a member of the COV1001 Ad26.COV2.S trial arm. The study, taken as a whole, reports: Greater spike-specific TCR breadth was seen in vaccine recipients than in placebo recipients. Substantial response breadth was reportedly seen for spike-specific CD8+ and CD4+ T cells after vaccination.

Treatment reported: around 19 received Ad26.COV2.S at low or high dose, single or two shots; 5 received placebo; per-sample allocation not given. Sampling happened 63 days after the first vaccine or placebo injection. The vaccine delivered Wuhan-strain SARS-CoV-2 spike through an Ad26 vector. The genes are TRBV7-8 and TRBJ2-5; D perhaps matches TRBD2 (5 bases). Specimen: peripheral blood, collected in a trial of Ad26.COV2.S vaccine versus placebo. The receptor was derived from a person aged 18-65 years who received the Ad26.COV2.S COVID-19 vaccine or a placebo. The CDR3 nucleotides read TGTGCCAGCAGCTTTTCTAGCTTGGAGACCCAGTACTTC. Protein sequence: CASSFSSLETQYF.